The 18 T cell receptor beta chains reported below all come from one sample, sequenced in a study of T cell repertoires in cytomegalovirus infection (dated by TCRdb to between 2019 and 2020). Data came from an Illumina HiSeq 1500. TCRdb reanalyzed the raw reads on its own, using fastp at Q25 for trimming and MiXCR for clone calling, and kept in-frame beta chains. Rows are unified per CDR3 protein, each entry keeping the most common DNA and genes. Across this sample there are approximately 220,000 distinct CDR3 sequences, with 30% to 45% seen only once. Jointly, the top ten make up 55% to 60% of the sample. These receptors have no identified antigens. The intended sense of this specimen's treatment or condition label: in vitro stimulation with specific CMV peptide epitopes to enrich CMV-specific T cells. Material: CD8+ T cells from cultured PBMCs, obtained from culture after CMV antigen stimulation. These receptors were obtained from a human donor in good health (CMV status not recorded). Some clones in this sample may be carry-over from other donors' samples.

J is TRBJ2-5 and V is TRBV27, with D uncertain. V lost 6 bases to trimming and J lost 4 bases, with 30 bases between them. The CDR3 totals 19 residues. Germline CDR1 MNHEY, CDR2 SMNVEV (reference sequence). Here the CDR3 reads CASSVRVSHGPHTTETQYF. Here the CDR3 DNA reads TGTGCCAGCAGCGTAAGGGTCAGTCACGGACCGCATACAACAGAGACCCAGTACTTC.

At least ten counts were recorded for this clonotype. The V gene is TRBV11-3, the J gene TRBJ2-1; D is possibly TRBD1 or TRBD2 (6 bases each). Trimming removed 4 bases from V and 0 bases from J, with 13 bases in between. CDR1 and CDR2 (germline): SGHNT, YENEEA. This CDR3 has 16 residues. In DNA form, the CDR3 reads TGTGCCAGCAGCTCCTCAGGGGAGGACTCCTACAATGAGCAGTTCTTC. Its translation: CASSSSGEDSYNEQFF. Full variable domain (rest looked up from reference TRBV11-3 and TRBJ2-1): EAGVVQSPRYKIIEKKQPVAFWCNPISGHNTLYWYLQNLGQGPELLIRYENEEAVDDSQLPKDRFSAERLKGVDSTLKIQPAELGDSAVYLCASSSSGEDSYNEQFFGPGTRLTVL.

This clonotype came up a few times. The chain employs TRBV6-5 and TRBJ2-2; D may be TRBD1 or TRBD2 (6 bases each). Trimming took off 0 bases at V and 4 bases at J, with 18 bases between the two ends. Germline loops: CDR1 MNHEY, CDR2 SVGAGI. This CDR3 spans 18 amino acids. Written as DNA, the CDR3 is TGTGCCAGCAGTTACTCGATGGGGGGCGTTTGGGGCACCGGGGAGCTGTTTTTT. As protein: CASSYSMGGVWGTGELFF.

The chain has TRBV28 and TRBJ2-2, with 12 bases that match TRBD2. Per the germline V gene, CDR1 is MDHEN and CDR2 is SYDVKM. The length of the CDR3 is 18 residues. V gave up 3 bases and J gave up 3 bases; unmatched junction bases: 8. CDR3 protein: CASSFPTSGRLDTGELFF. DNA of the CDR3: TGTGCCAGCAGTTTTCCGACTAGCGGGAGACTGGACACCGGGGAGCTGTTTTTT.

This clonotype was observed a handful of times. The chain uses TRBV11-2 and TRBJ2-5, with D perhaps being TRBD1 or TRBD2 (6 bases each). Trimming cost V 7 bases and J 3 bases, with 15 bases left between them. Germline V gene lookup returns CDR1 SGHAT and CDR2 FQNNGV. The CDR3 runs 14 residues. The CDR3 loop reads CASNEGGEKETQYF. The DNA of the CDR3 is TGTGCCAGCAATGAGGGGGGCGAGAAAGAGACCCAGTACTTC.

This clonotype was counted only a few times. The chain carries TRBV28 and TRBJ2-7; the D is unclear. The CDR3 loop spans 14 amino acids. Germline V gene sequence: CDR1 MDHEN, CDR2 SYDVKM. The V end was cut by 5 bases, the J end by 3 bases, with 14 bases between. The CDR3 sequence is CASSLEGYGYEQYF. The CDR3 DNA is TGTGCCAGCAGTCTCGAAGGGTATGGCTACGAGCAGTACTTC.

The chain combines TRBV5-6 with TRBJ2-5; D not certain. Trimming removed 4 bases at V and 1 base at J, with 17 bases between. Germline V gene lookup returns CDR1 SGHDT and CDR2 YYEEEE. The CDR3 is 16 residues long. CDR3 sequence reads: CASSEWTATLQETQYF. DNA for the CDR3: TGTGCCAGCAGCGAATGGACCGCCACTCTCCAAGAGACCCAGTACTTC.

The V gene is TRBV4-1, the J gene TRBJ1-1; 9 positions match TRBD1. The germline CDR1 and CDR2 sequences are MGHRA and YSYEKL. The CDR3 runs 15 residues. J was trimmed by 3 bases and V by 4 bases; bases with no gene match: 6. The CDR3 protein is CASSPTGGRDTEAFF. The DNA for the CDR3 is TGCGCCAGCAGCCCCACAGGGGGCAGAGACACTGAAGCTTTCTTT.

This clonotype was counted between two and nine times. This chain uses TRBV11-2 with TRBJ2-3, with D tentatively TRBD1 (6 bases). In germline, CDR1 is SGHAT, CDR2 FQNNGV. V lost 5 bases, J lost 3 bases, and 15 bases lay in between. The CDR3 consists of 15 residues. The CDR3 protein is CASSQWTVGTDTQYF. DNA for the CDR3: TGTGCCAGCAGCCAATGGACAGTTGGGACAGATACGCAGTATTTT.

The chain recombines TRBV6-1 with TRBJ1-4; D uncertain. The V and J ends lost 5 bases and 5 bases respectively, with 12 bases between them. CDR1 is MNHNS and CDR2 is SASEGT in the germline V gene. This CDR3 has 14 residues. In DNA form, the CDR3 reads TGTGCCAGCAGTCGCCGAAGCCGGAATGAAAAACTGTTTTTT. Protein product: CASSRRSRNEKLFF.

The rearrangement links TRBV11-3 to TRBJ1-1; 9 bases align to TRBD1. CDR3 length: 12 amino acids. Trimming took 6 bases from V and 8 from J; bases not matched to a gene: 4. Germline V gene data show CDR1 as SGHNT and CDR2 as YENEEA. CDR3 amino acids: CASSYRGPEAFF. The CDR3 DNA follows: TGTGCCAGCAGTTACAGGGGGCCCGAAGCTTTCTTT.

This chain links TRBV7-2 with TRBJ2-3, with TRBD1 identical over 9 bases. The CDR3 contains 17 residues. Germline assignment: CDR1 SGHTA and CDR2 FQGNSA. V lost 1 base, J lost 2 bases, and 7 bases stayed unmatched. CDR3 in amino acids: CASSLEGRQGVTDTQYF. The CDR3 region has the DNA TGTGCCAGCAGCTTAGAGGGTCGACAGGGGGTCACAGATACGCAGTATTTT. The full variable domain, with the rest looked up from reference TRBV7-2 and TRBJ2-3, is GAGVSQSPSNKVTEKGKDVELRCDPISGHTALYWYRQSLGQGLEFLIYFQGNSAPDKSGLPSDRFSAERTGGSVSTLTIQRTQQEDSAVYLCASSLEGRQGVTDTQYFGPGTRLTVL.

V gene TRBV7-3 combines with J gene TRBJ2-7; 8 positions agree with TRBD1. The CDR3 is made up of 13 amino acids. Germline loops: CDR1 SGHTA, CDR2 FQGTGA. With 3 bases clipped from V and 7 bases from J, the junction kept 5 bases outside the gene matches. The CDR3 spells CASSFTGGREQYF. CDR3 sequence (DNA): TGTGCCAGCAGCTTTACAGGGGGTCGGGAGCAGTACTTC. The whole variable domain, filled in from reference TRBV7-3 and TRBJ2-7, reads GAGVSQTPSNKVTEKGKYVELRCDPISGHTALYWYRQSLGQGPEFLIYFQGTGAADDSGLPNDRFFAVRPEGSVSTLKIQRTERGDSAVYLCASSFTGGREQYFGPGTRLTVT.

The CDR3 loop reads CASGGGGGGTEAFF. The CDR3 bases are TGTGCTAGTGGTGGGGGAGGGGGGGGAACTGAAGCTTTCTTT. V is TRBV12-5 and J is TRBJ1-1, with D possibly TRBD1 on 6 matching bases. Germline CDR1 reads LGHNT; CDR2 reads FRNRAP. The CDR3 sequence is 14 residues long. Trimming stripped 5 bases from V and 5 bases from J, with 15 bases between.

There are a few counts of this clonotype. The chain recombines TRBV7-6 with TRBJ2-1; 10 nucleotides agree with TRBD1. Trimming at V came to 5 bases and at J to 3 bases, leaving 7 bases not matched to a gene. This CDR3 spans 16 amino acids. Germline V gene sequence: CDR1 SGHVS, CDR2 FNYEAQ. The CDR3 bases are TGTGCCAGCAGCCTAGAAGGGACAGGGGACTACAATGAGCAGTTCTTC. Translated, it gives CASSLEGTGDYNEQFF.

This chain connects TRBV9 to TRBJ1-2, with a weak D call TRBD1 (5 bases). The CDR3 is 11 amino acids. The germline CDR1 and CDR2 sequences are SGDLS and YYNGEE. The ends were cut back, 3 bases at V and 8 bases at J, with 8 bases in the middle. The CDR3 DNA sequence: TGTGCCAGCAGCGGGGGCGAGGGCTACACCTTC. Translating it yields CASSGGEGYTF. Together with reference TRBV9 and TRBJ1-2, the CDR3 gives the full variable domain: DSGVTQTPKHLITATGQRVTLRCSPRSGDLSVYWYQQSLDQGLQFLIQYYNGEERAKGNILERFSAQQFPDLHSELNLSSLELGDSALYFCASSGGEGYTFGSGTRLTVV.

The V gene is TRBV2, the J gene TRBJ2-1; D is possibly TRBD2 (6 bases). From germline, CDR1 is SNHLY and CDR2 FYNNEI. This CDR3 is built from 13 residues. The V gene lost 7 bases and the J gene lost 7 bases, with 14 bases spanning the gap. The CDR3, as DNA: TGTGCCAGCATAGGAGGGTATGTTAATGAGCAGTTCTTC. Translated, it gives CASIGGYVNEQFF.

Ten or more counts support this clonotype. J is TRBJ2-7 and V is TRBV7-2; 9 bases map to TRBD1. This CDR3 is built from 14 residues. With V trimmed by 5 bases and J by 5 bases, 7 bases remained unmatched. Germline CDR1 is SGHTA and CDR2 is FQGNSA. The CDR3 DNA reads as TGTGCCAGCAGCCTCAGGGACAGGGTAGACGAGCAGTACTTC. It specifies CASSLRDRVDEQYF. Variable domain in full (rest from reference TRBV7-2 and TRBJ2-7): GAGVSQSPSNKVTEKGKDVELRCDPISGHTALYWYRQSLGQGLEFLIYFQGNSAPDKSGLPSDRFSAERTGGSVSTLTIQRTQQEDSAVYLCASSLRDRVDEQYFGPGTRLTVT.